What follows is one TCR beta chain and its context. Its antigen is currently not known. Nothing much larger sits one base from this clone, and base qualities are not available. Receptor libraries were prepared by 5' RACE. TCRdb names NextSeq 500 as the instrument used. In the TCR library protocol, unique molecular identifiers were attached to individual cDNA molecules to correct for PCR bias and sequencing error. TCR alpha and beta chains were both sequenced, and the abundances of alpha and beta sequences in each sample were closely correlated with each other. On the authors' methods: V gene, J gene and CDR3 annotation of TCR sequences was performed with Decombinator V4. Expanded TCRs were defined as changing significantly between any two time points under a Poisson model with p below 0.0001. Abundances of TCRs were expressed as counts per million after normalisation to the total number of TCRs sequenced in each sample. MAIT TCRs were defined by TRAV1-2 paired with TRAJ12, TRAJ20 or TRAJ33, and iNKT TCRs by TRAV10 paired with TRAJ18. A search of VDJdb, accessed on 1 November 2021, was run for TCRs annotated to CMV, EBV and SARS-CoV-2, with TCRs annotated for multiple antigens excluded. The public reads were reanalyzed by TCRdb: fastp trimming at Q25, MiXCR alignment, in-frame beta chains only. Rows matching on CDR3 protein sequence are summarized as one entry with the most common DNA and genes. TCRdb, not the authors, supplied the V and J calls. The sample table records tens of thousands of distinct CDR3 sequences; roughly 9.5% of these occur just once. Of the sample, under 7% falls within the top ten clones.

CDR1 is given as SQVTM and CDR2 as ANQGSEA, both from the germline V gene. The CDR3 sequence holds 12 residues, the cysteine and phenylalanine included. The only DNA kept is the CDR3, 36 bases in frame from the first base. The V end gives up 7 bases and the J end 8 bases, leaving 7 bases in the junction not matched to a gene. The data were taken from a study of early T cells in non-severe SARS-CoV-2 infection (dated by TCRdb to about 2021). Background on the whole study: TCR sequencing used bulk RNA from unsorted whole blood, so alpha and beta chains could not be paired.

This was a case-control study nested in a cohort of healthcare workers in London, UK, who had nasopharyngeal swab PCR tests and blood samples taken every week. Healthcare workers were recruited between 23 and 31 March 2020, during the week of the UK lockdown, and were followed weekly for up to about 15 weeks. What the study reported, not specific to this receptor: VDJdb matching was skewed toward anti-spike CD8 responses and likely underestimated virus-specific expansions, missing private and CD4 specificities.

The sequence is built from TRBV29-1 and TRBJ1-2, with TRBD1 matching 10 junction bases. The sequenced sample was whole blood. The TCR originated in an adult who was a healthcare worker with PCR-confirmed SARS-CoV-2 infection or an uninfected control (not recorded which). At the DNA level, the sequence is TGCAGCGGGTGGGACAGGGGTGGCGGCTACACCTTC. The encoded protein is CSGWDRGGGYTF.